The 30 T cell receptor beta chains presented below share a single source sample, sequenced in a study of T cell changes during pregnancy in multiple sclerosis. Generated by immunoSEQ multiplex PCR, the TCRdb table keeps only in-frame clones and is missing some. Of roughly 64,000 clones listed, roughly 92% were seen once; the top ten hold approximately 1.5%. Here the sequenced sample was peripheral blood, taken in the second trimester of pregnancy. Source of these receptors: a female donor with multiple sclerosis, enrolled in a pregnancy study.

V and J are TRBV18 and TRBJ2-7, with TRBD1 matching 8 bases. CDR3 length: 16 residues. The V segment lost 2 bases and the J segment 1 base; nucleotides outside the gene matches: 7. CDR1 and CDR2 (germline): KGHSH, LQKENI. The CDR3 here is CASSPLAGGQSYEQYF. The CDR3 DNA is TGTGCCAGCTCACCATTGGCAGGGGGCCAATCCTACGAGCAGTACTTC.

This chain joins TRBV6-5 and TRBJ1-4, with 7 bases identical to TRBD1. Germline V gene sequence: CDR1 MNHEY, CDR2 SVGAGI. Trimming cost V 4 bases and J 6 bases; bases outside gene matches: 8. The CDR3 extends over 15 amino acids. The CDR3 sequence is CASSSVRQGDEKLFF. The CDR3 nucleotides are TGTGCCAGCAGTTCTGTGCGGCAGGGGGATGAAAAACTGTTTTTT.

The chain carries TRBV12-5 and TRBJ2-5; 9 bases align to TRBD1. The CDR3 is 16 residues long. J was trimmed by 4 bases and V by 1 base; bases with no gene match: 7. Germline CDR1 is LGHNT and CDR2 is FRNRAP. The CDR3 here is CASGLGSATGGETQYF. The CDR3 coding sequence is TGTGCTAGTGGTTTGGGGTCCGCGACAGGGGGAGAGACCCAGTACTTC. Full variable domain (outside the CDR3, taken from reference TRBV12-5 and TRBJ2-5): DARVTQTPRHKVTEMGQEVTMRCQPILGHNTVFWYRQTMMQGLELLAYFRNRAPLDDSGMPKDRFSAEMPDATLATLKIQPSEPRDSAVYFCASGLGSATGGETQYFGPGTRLLVL.

V gene TRBV5-6 combines with J gene TRBJ1-2, with 7 bases that match TRBD1. The CDR3 extends over 15 amino acids. Germline values: CDR1 SGHDT, CDR2 YYEEEE. V was clipped by 0 bases and J by 6 bases; unmatched bases: 8. The CDR3 sequence is CASSLAGTEVHGYTF. CDR3 coding DNA: TGTGCCAGCAGCTTGGCCGGGACAGAAGTTCATGGCTACACCTTC. Full variable domain (remainder filled in from reference TRBV5-6 and TRBJ1-2): DAGVTQSPTHLIKTRGQQVTLRCSPKSGHDTVSWYQQALGQGPQFIFQYYEEEERQRGNFPDRFSGHQFPNYSSELNVNALLLGDSALYLCASSLAGTEVHGYTFGSGTRLTVV.

J is TRBJ2-2 and V is TRBV18; D may be TRBD1 (5 bases). The length of the CDR3 is 13 residues. Germline V gene sequence: CDR1 KGHSH, CDR2 LQKENI. Trimming left V 2 bases short and J 7 bases short, with 8 bases between. The CDR3 sequence: CASSPLQDGELFF. DNA of the CDR3: TGTGCCAGCTCACCATTACAGGACGGGGAGCTGTTTTTT. Variable domain in full (rest from reference TRBV18 and TRBJ2-2): NAGVMQNPRHLVRRRGQEARLRCSPMKGHSHVYWYRQLPEEGLKFMVYLQKENIIDESGMPKERFSAEFPKEGPSILRIQQVVRGDSAAYFCASSPLQDGELFFGEGSRLTVL.

This chain links TRBV10-3 with TRBJ2-3, with 8 positions matching TRBD2. V was pared by 0 bases and J by 3 bases, with 2 bases of the junction left unmatched. The CDR3 runs to 15 residues. The germline V gene encodes CDR1 ENHRY and CDR2 SYGVKD. This chain's CDR3 is CAISESTGGTDTQYF. Written as DNA, the CDR3 is TGTGCCATCAGTGAGTCTACGGGAGGGACAGATACGCAGTATTTT.

J is TRBJ2-7 and V is TRBV4-2; no clear D. Germline V gene data show CDR1 as LGHNA and CDR2 as YNFKEQ. CDR3 length equals 14 residues. V lost 1 base, J lost 5 bases, and 12 bases lay in between. The CDR3: CASSQASGLHEQYF. DNA of the CDR3: TGTGCCAGCAGCCAAGCTTCCGGTCTACACGAGCAGTACTTC.

The rearrangement links TRBV29-1 to TRBJ2-1; maybe TRBD2 (5 bases). CDR1 and CDR2 (germline): SQVTM, ANQGSEA. V was cut by 7 bases and J by 8 bases, with 18 bases left in between. The CDR3 covers 13 residues. CDR3: CSGDSGNDDEQFF. The CDR3 DNA reads TGCAGCGGAGACTCGGGGAACGACGATGAGCAGTTCTTC.

This rearrangement joins TRBV6-4 to TRBJ2-3; 11 positions match TRBD1. Germline trimming cut 4 bases from V and 4 bases from J; bases unmatched to any gene: 1. Germline CDR1 is MRHNA and CDR2 is SNTAGT. The CDR3 runs to 14 residues. In nucleotides, the CDR3 is TGTGCCAGCAGTGGGACAGGGGGCGCAGATACGCAGTATTTT. Its translation: CASSGTGGADTQYF.

The chain couples TRBV10-3 to TRBJ2-7; a possible D gene is TRBD2 (6 bases). The CDR3 spans 13 residues. V was trimmed by 4 bases and J by 0 bases, leaving 7 bases between them. Germline values: CDR1 ENHRY, CDR2 SYGVKD. The CDR3 DNA is TGTGCCATCAGTGGCGGGGTCTCCTACGAGCAGTACTTC. Its protein product is CAISGGVSYEQYF.

This chain joins TRBV4-3 and TRBJ1-6; 7 bases map to TRBD1. The CDR3 length is 15 residues. Germline V CDR1 and CDR2: LGHNA, YSLEER. With 0 bases clipped from V and 6 bases from J, the junction kept 2 bases outside the gene matches. The CDR3 DNA follows: TGCGCCAGCAGCCAAGATCAGGGGGGTAATTCACCCCTCCACTTT. Translation gives CASSQDQGGNSPLHF.

The V gene is TRBV7-6, the J gene TRBJ2-1; 13 bases are a match to TRBD2. Germline CDR1 and CDR2: SGHVS and FNYEAQ. CDR3 length: 16 residues. J lost 3 bases, V lost 3 bases, and 2 bases had no gene match. This chain's CDR3 is CASSLWTSGSYNEQFF. In nucleotides, the CDR3 is TGTGCCAGCAGCTTGTGGACTAGCGGGAGCTACAATGAGCAGTTCTTC.

This CDR3 is CASSLLQGTNYGYTF. CDR3 coding DNA: TGCGCCAGCAGCCTCTTACAGGGGACTAACTATGGCTACACCTTC. The V call is TRBV4-1, the J call TRBJ1-2, with 7 bases aligning to TRBD1. CDR1 is MGHRA and CDR2 is YSYEKL in the germline V gene. CDR3 length: 15 amino acids. Losses at the gene ends were 4 bases for V and 0 bases for J; bases not matched to a gene: 5.

The gene calls are TRBV5-1 and TRBJ2-1, with D unresolved. Germline CDR1 and CDR2: SGHRS and YFSETQ. The CDR3 runs to 14 residues. Trimming took 0 bases from V and 8 from J, leaving 12 bases between them. CDR3 loop: CASSLATRPHEQFF. DNA for the CDR3: TGCGCCAGCAGCTTGGCAACGCGCCCCCATGAGCAGTTCTTC.

This clone was found once. This chain uses TRBV11-3 with TRBJ2-7; the D gene is possibly TRBD2 (5 bases). Trimming cost V 1 base and J 1 base, with 17 bases left between them. Germline V gene data show CDR1 as SGHNT and CDR2 as YENEEA. The CDR3 extends over 17 amino acids. This CDR3 is CASSLGVPGLVSYEQYF. The CDR3 DNA sequence: TGTGCCAGCAGCTTAGGAGTCCCGGGATTGGTTTCCTACGAGCAGTACTTC.

CDR3: CASSQGLSADTQYF. CDR3 coding DNA: TGCGCCAGCAGCCAGGGCCTTTCGGCAGATACGCAGTATTTT. The chain is built from TRBV4-3 and TRBJ2-3; D remains ambiguous. The germline CDR1 and CDR2 sequences are LGHNA and YSLEER. Trimming shortened V by 3 bases and J by 4 bases, and 11 bases separated the two germline ends. CDR3 length equals 14 residues.

The chain carries TRBV28 and TRBJ1-2; D not resolved. The CDR3 has 11 amino acids. CDR1 MDHEN and CDR2 SYDVKM come from the germline V gene. The V end lost 5 bases, the J end lost 7 bases, and 8 bases lay between the germline ends. CDR3 sequence (DNA): TGTGCCAGCAGTAGAGGGTTTGGCTACACCTTC. It specifies CASSRGFGYTF.

The genes are TRBV5-1 and TRBJ2-7; 12 nucleotides align to TRBD2. V trimming: 0 bases; J trimming: 6 bases; junction bases outside the gene matches: 4. The CDR3 sequence is 15 residues long. Germline values: CDR1 SGHRS, CDR2 YFSETQ. CDR3 amino acids: CASSLGLAGVSEQYF. The CDR3 nucleotides read TGCGCCAGCAGCTTGGGACTAGCGGGAGTAAGCGAGCAGTACTTC.

The chain couples TRBV11-2 to TRBJ2-2, with TRBD2 matching over 11 bases. The CDR3 has 15 residues. Per germline, CDR1 SGHAT and CDR2 FQNNGV. V trimming: 3 bases; J trimming: 3 bases; junction bases outside the gene matches: 0. CDR3: CASSFSGRDTGELFF. CDR3 bases: TGTGCCAGCAGCTTTAGCGGGAGGGACACCGGGGAGCTGTTTTTT.

The chain combines TRBV15 with TRBJ2-5, with 7 bases fitting TRBD1. V lost 1 base and J lost 6; bases outside the gene matches: 11. Germline V CDR1 and CDR2: LNHNV, YYDKDF (reference sequence). The CDR3 is made up of 16 amino acids. CDR3 loop: CATSRVTGVTVKTQYF. CDR3 DNA sequence: TGTGCCACCAGCAGAGTAACAGGGGTAACGGTAAAGACCCAGTACTTC.

This chain joins TRBV14 and TRBJ2-3, with D perhaps TRBD2 (5 bases). Trimming pared 4 bases from V and 4 bases from J, leaving 15 bases between. Germline V gene sequence: CDR1 SGHDN, CDR2 FVKESK. This CDR3 region has 15 residues. The CDR3 DNA reads TGTGCCAGCAGCCTCCGACGGGGTTTGCCAGATACGCAGTATTTT. Protein product: CASSLRRGLPDTQYF. Combining the CDR3 with reference TRBV14 and TRBJ2-3 gives the whole variable domain EAGVTQFPSHSVIEKGQTVTLRCDPISGHDNLYWYRRVMGKEIKFLLHFVKESKQDESGMPNNRFLAERTGGTYSTLKVQPAELEDSGVYFCASSLRRGLPDTQYFGPGTRLTVL.

The chain recombines TRBV18 with TRBJ2-5, with a weak D call TRBD2 (5 bases). Per the germline V gene, CDR1 is KGHSH and CDR2 is LQKENI. This CDR3 is built from 15 residues. Trimming removed 6 bases from V and 2 bases from J, with 16 bases in between. CDR3 nucleotides: TGTGCCAGCTCCTGGGTTCGGGGAATTCAAGAGACCCAGTACTTC. It is translated as CASSWVRGIQETQYF.

The chain carries TRBV27 and TRBJ1-1; the D gene is possibly TRBD1 (5 bases). This CDR3 region has 11 residues. CDR1 and CDR2 (germline): MNHEY, SMNVEV (reference sequence). The germline V and J ends were trimmed by 6 bases and 7 bases, with 9 bases remaining between them. CDR3 residues: CASRYRGEAFF. CDR3 nucleotides: TGTGCCAGCAGATATAGGGGTGAAGCTTTCTTT.

This chain uses TRBV25-1 with TRBJ1-4, with no clear D. The CDR3 extends over 12 amino acids. CDR1 is MGHDK, CDR2 SYGVNS, per germline. The V end was cut by 5 bases, the J end by 8 bases, with 9 bases between. CDR3 loop: CASSLPEEKLFF. The CDR3 DNA follows: TGTGCCAGCAGTCTCCCCGAGGAAAAACTGTTTTTT.

V and J are TRBV9 and TRBJ2-4; D is unresolved. This CDR3 contains 16 residues. Trimming left V 0 bases short and J 0 bases short, with 10 bases between. Germline V gives CDR1 SGDLS, CDR2 YYNGEE. CDR3: CASSVGPEVAKNIQYF. The CDR3 DNA reads TGTGCCAGCAGCGTAGGCCCAGAAGTAGCCAAAAACATTCAGTACTTC.

In this sample, this clone turned up once. The gene calls are TRBV28 and TRBJ1-1, with 8 bases fitting TRBD1. Germline-derived CDR1 and CDR2 are MDHEN and SYDVKM. The CDR3 has 14 amino acids. The trim removed 4 bases at V and 5 bases at J, leaving 6 bases unmatched. In nucleotides, the CDR3 is TGTGCCAGCAGTTCTACAGGGGGTAGTACTGAAGCTTTCTTT. It encodes CASSSTGGSTEAFF.

This chain uses TRBV19 with TRBJ2-2; 7 bases are a match to TRBD1. The germline V gene has CDR1 LNHDA and CDR2 SQIVND (reference sequence). This CDR3 has 14 amino acids. Germline trimming cut 5 bases from V and 2 bases from J; bases unmatched to any gene: 2. As DNA, the CDR3 is TGTGCCAGTAGTGCAGGGGGAAACACCGGGGAGCTGTTTTTT. Translated, it gives CASSAGGNTGELFF.

This chain links TRBV7-2 with TRBJ2-3; TRBD2 is a possible D gene (6 bases). Germline V gene data show CDR1 as SGHTA and CDR2 as FQGNSA. V dropped 1 base and J dropped 1 base, with 9 bases sitting between them. This CDR3 comprises 15 residues. The CDR3 spells CASSLGRGGTDTQYF. In DNA, the CDR3 is TGTGCCAGCAGCTTAGGGAGGGGTGGCACAGATACGCAGTATTTT.

This clone has a single count. V usage is TRBV28 and J usage is TRBJ2-7, with TRBD1 matching over 7 bases. J lost 4 bases, V lost 6 bases, and 12 bases had no gene match. Looked up from germline, CDR1 is MDHEN and CDR2 is SYDVKM. The CDR3 is 15 residues long. The DNA of the CDR3 is TGTGCCAGCAGAACCACAGGGGACGAGACGTACGAGCAGTACTTC. Residues: CASRTTGDETYEQYF.

V usage is TRBV6-5 and J usage is TRBJ2-1, with 10 bases that match TRBD2. V dropped 6 bases and J dropped 4; count of bases not matched to a gene: 6. The germline V gene has CDR1 MNHEY and CDR2 SVGAGI. The CDR3 contains 15 residues. The chain's CDR3 is CASSYWTSGYNEQFF. CDR3 in DNA: TGTGCCAGCAGCTATTGGACTAGCGGTTACAATGAGCAGTTCTTC.